Below are 14 T cell receptor beta chains sequenced from a single sample in a study of blood T cell repertoires in COVID-19. Using immunoSEQ multiplex PCR, the repertoire was profiled, and TCRdb retains in-frame clones only, with some absent. The data show roughly 230,000 clones, under 85% seen once. Sequenced input: peripheral blood. Receptor source: a human donor in a cohort sampled during active COVID-19.

This clone was picked up a small number of times. J is TRBJ2-7 and V is TRBV27; maybe TRBD1 (6 bases). The ends were cut back, 6 bases at V and 0 bases at J, with 12 bases in the middle. CDR1 and CDR2 from the germline V gene are MNHEY and SMNVEV (reference sequence). This CDR3 region has 14 residues. CDR3 loop: CASSPGVPSYEQYF. In DNA form, the CDR3 reads TGTGCCAGCAGCCCAGGGGTTCCCTCCTACGAGCAGTACTTC.

The chain carries TRBV6-1 and TRBJ1-2, with 7 bases aligning to TRBD1. Trimming took 4 bases from V and 2 from J; bases not matched to a gene: 10. There are 16 residues in the CDR3. Germline CDR1 is MNHNS and CDR2 is SASEGT. CDR3 loop: CASSAYFRDSNYGYTF. CDR3 nucleotides: TGTGCCAGCAGTGCATACTTCCGGGACAGCAACTATGGCTACACCTTC.

The V call is TRBV3-1 (or the pseudogene TRBV3-2), the J call TRBJ2-3, with a tentative D call TRBD2 (5 bases). Trimming cost V 2 bases and J 6 bases, with 12 bases left between them. The CDR3 sequence is 14 residues long. CDR1 and CDR2 (germline): LGHDT, YNNKEL (reference sequence). CDR3 sequence (DNA): TGTGCCAGCAGCCAAATGAGCGGCGGGGATACGCAGTATTTT. It codes for CASSQMSGGDTQYF.

This clone was found many times. V gene TRBV6-5 combines with J gene TRBJ1-5; tentative D call: TRBD1 (5 bases). The CDR3 has 14 residues. Germline lookup yields CDR1 MNHEY and CDR2 SVGAGI. V was trimmed by 6 bases and J by 2 bases, leaving 11 bases between them. The CDR3 bases are TGTGCCAGCAGGGGGCCTCAGGGCAATCAGCCCCAGCATTTT. Translation: CASRGPQGNQPQHF.

The chain couples TRBV15 to TRBJ1-4; 10 bases are shared with TRBD1. Unmatched junction bases numbered 11, after V lost 5 bases and J lost 8 bases. The CDR3 is 16 amino acids. Germline V gene lookup returns CDR1 LNHNV and CDR2 YYDKDF (reference sequence). The CDR3 protein is CATSPKSGTGAEKLFF. The CDR3 nucleotides are TGTGCCACCAGCCCTAAGTCCGGGACAGGGGCCGAAAAACTGTTTTTT.

This clone was counted once. V and J are TRBV5-1 and TRBJ2-7; D is unclear. The V gene's germline CDR1 is SGHRS and CDR2 YFSETQ. With 0 bases removed from V and 9 bases from J, the gap between germline ends came to 13 bases. The CDR3 covers 13 residues. CDR3 nucleotides: TGCGCCAGCAGCTTGGTTGGCCGATCGGGGCAGTACTTC. Its protein product is CASSLVGRSGQYF.

V usage is TRBV6-5 and J usage is TRBJ2-5; D possibly corresponds to TRBD2 (5 bases). Germline CDR1 MNHEY, CDR2 SVGAGI. Trimming left V 7 bases short and J 2 bases short, with 14 bases between. The CDR3 contains 14 residues. The CDR3 DNA reads as TGTGCCAGCACCCGTCCAGCGGCTCAAGAGACCCAGTACTTC. Translating gives CASTRPAAQETQYF.

This clone was picked up one time. CDR3 sequence: CASSQDVIGTAADTQYF. CDR3 bases: TGTGCCAGCAGCCAAGATGTTATAGGGACTGCGGCAGATACGCAGTATTTT. V usage is TRBV4-2 and J usage is TRBJ2-3; TRBD2 is a possible D gene (6 bases). V lost 0 bases and J lost 4, with 17 bases in between. The CDR3 runs 17 residues. CDR1 and CDR2 from the germline V gene are LGHNA and YNFKEQ.

The chain combines TRBV9 with TRBJ2-2; perhaps TRBD2 as D (6 bases). This CDR3 spans 15 amino acids. The ends were cut back, 1 base at V and 5 bases at J, with 12 bases in the middle. Germline CDR1 SGDLS, CDR2 YYNGEE. Here the CDR3 DNA reads TGTGCCAGCAGCGTAAGGCTCGGGGGAACCGGGGAGCTGTTTTTT. Encoded protein: CASSVRLGGTGELFF.

In its sample, this clone was seen a few times. The V and J genes are TRBV19 and TRBJ1-5, with TRBD1 matching over 8 bases. The germline CDR1 and CDR2 sequences are LNHDA and SQIVND (reference sequence). CDR3 length equals 13 residues. J was trimmed by 6 bases and V by 5 bases; bases with no gene match: 3. CDR3 amino acids: CASSAGGGQPQHF. In DNA, the CDR3 is TGTGCCAGTAGTGCAGGGGGCGGTCAGCCCCAGCATTTT.

This clone has more than one count but fewer than ten. The V call is TRBV5-1, the J call TRBJ2-2; 8 bases fit TRBD2. With V trimmed by 4 bases and J by 6 bases, 5 bases remained unmatched. The CDR3 has 14 amino acids. Germline lookup yields CDR1 SGHRS and CDR2 YFSETQ. The CDR3: CASSPSGRPGELFF. In DNA, the CDR3 is TGCGCCAGCAGCCCCAGCGGGAGACCCGGGGAGCTGTTTTTT.

This clone was recorded only once. The V and J genes are TRBV10-1 and TRBJ2-3; 9 bases fit TRBD1. The germline V gene has CDR1 WNHNN and CDR2 SYGVQD (reference sequence). The CDR3 covers 15 residues. V shed 3 bases and J 3 bases; nucleotides not matched to a gene: 4. The CDR3 sequence: CASSDEGQGTDTQYF. Here the CDR3 DNA reads TGCGCCAGCAGTGACGAGGGACAGGGAACAGATACGCAGTATTTT.

The chain carries TRBV5-5 and TRBJ1-1; a possible D gene is TRBD1 (6 bases). V lost 5 bases to trimming and J lost 4 bases, with 15 bases between them. The CDR3 loop spans 14 amino acids. Germline values: CDR1 SGHKS, CDR2 YYEKEE (reference sequence). Here the CDR3 DNA reads TGTGCCAGCAGTAAGGACAGCTTTTTCACTGAAGCTTTCTTT. Translation: CASSKDSFFTEAFF.

The gene calls are TRBV5-4 and TRBJ2-7; 15 nucleotides line up with TRBD2. The CDR3 totals 16 residues. Germline CDR1 and CDR2: SGHNT and YYREEE (reference sequence). V shed 4 bases, J shed 9 bases, and the junction held 11 bases outside the gene matches. The CDR3 nucleotides read TGTGCCAGCAGCCCAAACCCCGGACTAGCGGGGGGGGCGCAGTACTTC. This encodes CASSPNPGLAGGAQYF. Using reference TRBV5-4 and TRBJ2-7 for the parts outside the CDR3, the full variable domain is ETGVTQSPTHLIKTRGQQVTLRCSSQSGHNTVSWYQQALGQGPQFIFQYYREEENGRGNFPPRFSGLQFPNYSSELNVNALELDDSALYLCASSPNPGLAGGAQYFGPGTRLTVT.